The next 3 T cell receptor beta chains were all read from a single sample in a study of shared clonotypes between healthy human individuals. Assay used: immunoSEQ multiplex PCR; TCRdb lists only in-frame clones, some missing. Of a few hundred thousand clones detected, over 75% appear once; the ten largest clones hold about a sixth. The sequencing input was memory CD8+ T cells sorted from blood. Noted subset: CD45RO+ cells pooled with CCR7-negative TemRA cells. The receptors derive from a man aged 18 to 29 in good health.

This clone appeared a few times. Here the CDR3 reads CASSGRALNTEAFF. The CDR3 region has the DNA TGCGCCAGCAGCGGACGGGCGCTGAACACTGAAGCTTTCTTT. The rearrangement links TRBV5-1 to TRBJ1-1, with no clear D. The CDR3 consists of 14 residues. The germline gives CDR1 SGHRS, CDR2 YFSETQ. Trimming shortened V by 4 bases and J by 0 bases, and 10 bases separated the two germline ends.

The chain combines TRBV29-1 with TRBJ2-7; a possible D gene is TRBD2 (5 bases). Between the trimmed V and J ends, which lost 5 bases and 2 bases, there was a span of 13 bases. Germline lookup yields CDR1 SQVTM and CDR2 ANQGSEA. The CDR3 has 13 residues. This chain's CDR3 is CSVQGHGTYEQYF. The CDR3 region has the DNA TGCAGCGTTCAAGGCCACGGGACCTACGAGCAGTACTTC.

The chain has TRBV19 and TRBJ1-1, with D tentatively TRBD1 (5 bases). V was trimmed by 1 base and J by 1 base, leaving 7 bases between them. The CDR3 is 14 amino acids. Germline assignment: CDR1 LNHDA and CDR2 SQIVND (reference sequence). The CDR3: CASSIAGTNTEAFF. The CDR3 DNA is TGTGCCAGTAGTATAGCAGGGACGAACACTGAAGCTTTCTTT.